This T cell receptor (beta chain) was captured by sequencing in a study (dated by TCRdb to about 2015). Regarding the complete study: The study set out to test whether tumor-infiltrating Tregs in breast cancer get recruited from blood Tregs or are instead converted in situ from other CD4+ T cell subsets.

Amplification of full-length TCR variable regions was done by 5' RACE PCR using constant-region reverse primers, and this step was followed by semi-nested PCR with Nested Universal Primer A. The ReliaPrep RNA Cell Miniprep System was used to extract total RNA, which was then reverse transcribed into 5'RACE-ready cDNA with the SMARTer RACE 5'/3' Kit. Full-length TCR alpha and beta libraries were barcoded with multiplex adaptors and sequenced on an Illumina MiSeq. The original pipeline was this. For each of nine subset-tissue groups, sequencing data from the five patients were pooled, and the groups were then compared using unsupervised clustering of TCR gene usage. Repertoire similarity was calculated with the Morisita-Horn index, weighting shared sequences by their contribution to each repertoire. The public sequencing data were trimmed at Q25 with fastp and processed into clonotypes with MiXCR by TCRdb, which kept only in-frame beta chains. One record per CDR3 amino acid sequence lists the most common genes and DNA. These V and J calls rely on TCRdb rather than the paper's analysis. This sample lists approximately 6,500 distinct CDR3 sequences; around 40% were detected once. The ten largest make up 4% to 5% of the sample.

This clonotype has more than one count but fewer than ten. The target of this receptor is not known. Per-nucleotide qualities are absent, and no much larger clonotype sits a single base away. Spanning cysteine to phenylalanine, the CDR3 consists of 14 amino acids. Of the read, only the CDR3 DNA is kept; its 42 bases are in frame from base 1. V lost 6 bases and J lost 1 base, and the count of bases not matched to a germline gene is 4. CD4+CD45RO+CD25- cells were isolated as memory CD4+ T cells. Tregs, naive and memory CD4+ T cells from tumor, blood and ipsilateral draining lymph nodes of about five breast cancer patients underwent full-length TCR alpha and beta sequencing. Ficoll density gradient centrifugation was used to isolate mononuclear cells from lymph nodes or from under 55 ml of peripheral blood. FACS confirmed that the sorted cell populations were more than 90% pure. General findings and caveats noted by the study authors: Tumor memory CD4+ T cell TCR gene usage clustered with blood and lymph node memory CD4+ cells and lymph node naive CD4+ cells. The greatest overlap of tumor-infiltrating Treg TCR alpha and beta sequences was observed with tumor naive CD4+ T cells, followed by blood naive CD4+ T cells. Validation in the larger cohort was restricted to a single TCR beta V-J rearrangement rather than whole repertoires.

This receptor chain uses TRBV12-3 or TRBV12-4 and TRBJ1-1; TRBD1 lines up with 8 middle nucleotides. Sequencing was performed on memory CD4+ T cells sorted from blood. This specimen's cell subset or site label, interpreted: memory CD4+ T cells, CD4+CD45RO+CD25-. This receptor was obtained from a female donor with breast cancer. The nucleotides are TGTGCCAGCAGATCCGACAGGGGGAACACTGAAGCTTTCTTT. This sequence encodes CASRSDRGNTEAFF.